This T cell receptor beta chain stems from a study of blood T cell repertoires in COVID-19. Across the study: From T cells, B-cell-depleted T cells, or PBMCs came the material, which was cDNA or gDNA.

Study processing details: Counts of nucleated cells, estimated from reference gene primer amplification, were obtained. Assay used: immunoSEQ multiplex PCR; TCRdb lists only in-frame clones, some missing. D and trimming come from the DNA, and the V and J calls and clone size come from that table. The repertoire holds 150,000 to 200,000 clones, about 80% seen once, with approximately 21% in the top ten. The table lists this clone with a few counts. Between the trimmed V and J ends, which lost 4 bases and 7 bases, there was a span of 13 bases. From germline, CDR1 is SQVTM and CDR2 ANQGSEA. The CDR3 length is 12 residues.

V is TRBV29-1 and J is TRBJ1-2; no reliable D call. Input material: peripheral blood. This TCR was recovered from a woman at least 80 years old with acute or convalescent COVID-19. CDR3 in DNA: TGCAGCGTTGGTGAGAGCTGGGCTGGCTACACCTTC. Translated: CSVGESWAGYTF. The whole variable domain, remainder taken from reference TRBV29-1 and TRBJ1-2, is SAVISQKPSRDICQRGTSLTIQCQVDSQVTMMFWYRQQPGQSLTLIATANQGSEATYESGFVIDKFPISRPNLTFSTLTVSNMSPEDSSIYLCSVGESWAGYTFGSGTRLTVV.